Sequencing of this TCR beta chain was carried out in a study of identical twins. Germline CDR1 reads KGHDR; CDR2 reads SFDVKD. Trimming removed 6 bases at V and 7 bases at J, with 6 bases between. This CDR3 spans 11 amino acids. Study-wide points: Twin sharing of out-of-frame TCR alpha was underestimated by models in monozygotic pairs. Because invariant MAIT and iNKT cells could be present, zero-insertion analyses could be partly confounded. Weaker excess twin sharing was observed in beta out-of-frame sequences.

After template switching added a universal primer site, the resulting cDNA carried unique molecular identifiers. TCRdb used MiXCR to reprocess the 5' RACE reads, holding one entry per CDR3 protein. The data show about 810,000 distinct CDR3 sequences, about 12% seen once. As regards this clonotype: Its antigen is currently unknown.

The sample also formed part of further work on yellow fever vaccine responses in identical twins.

The origin of this receptor is a woman between 18 and 29 years old in good health. Sequences were obtained from PBMCs. The J gene is TRBJ2-1, the V gene TRBV24-1; D call uncertain. The CDR3 sequence is CATSYTNEQFF. The CDR3 nucleotides read TGTGCCACCAGTTACACGAATGAGCAGTTCTTC.